The 31 T cell receptor beta chains in this list originate from one sample, sequenced in a study of CD8 T cells in ankylosing spondylitis. TCRdb itself ran the 5' RACE reads through MiXCR, one entry per CDR3 protein. This table holds 160,000 or so distinct CDR3 sequences, approximately 9.9% found once. Input material: blood, either unsorted or a sorted T cell fraction (not recorded which). Receptors originate from a female donor with ankylosing spondylitis or in good health (not recorded which).

As for this clonotype: Just one base apart from a much larger clone, this may be a read error. The rearrangement joins TRBV29-1 to TRBJ2-7; TRBD2 is a possible D gene (6 bases). V dropped 7 bases and J dropped 6 bases, with 25 bases sitting between them. Germline-derived CDR1 and CDR2 are SQVTM and ANQGSEA. The CDR3 extends over 15 amino acids. CDR3 DNA: TGCAGCGCCGGAGGTAGGATCGGGAGATCGAGCGAGCAGTACTTC. Translating gives CSAGGRIGRSSEQYF.

The chain carries TRBV30 and TRBJ2-7; weak D call: TRBD1 (5 bases). This CDR3 is built from 13 residues. Between the trimmed V and J ends, which lost 0 bases and 5 bases, there was a span of 11 bases. Germline V CDR1 and CDR2: GTSNPN, SVGIG (reference sequence). This chain's CDR3 is CAWSVIQVNEQYF. The DNA of the CDR3 is TGTGCCTGGAGTGTAATACAGGTTAACGAGCAGTACTTC.

The V and J genes are TRBV7-6 and TRBJ2-7; D perhaps matches TRBD1 (5 bases). The germline CDR1 and CDR2 sequences are SGHVS and FNYEAQ. The CDR3 covers 13 residues. V dropped 2 bases and J dropped 2 bases, with 7 bases sitting between them. CDR3 sequence (DNA): TGTGCCAGCAGCTTAACGACAGCCTACGAGCAGTACTTC. It yields the protein CASSLTTAYEQYF. The whole variable domain, remainder taken from reference TRBV7-6 and TRBJ2-7, is GAGVSQSPRYKVTKRGQDVALRCDPISGHVSLYWYRQALGQGPEFLTYFNYEAQQDKSGLPNDRFSAERPEGSISTLTIQRTEQRDSAMYRCASSLTTAYEQYFGPGTRLTVT.

A few counts support this clonotype. The chain combines TRBV7-9 with TRBJ2-7; 9 bases map to TRBD2. The CDR3 length is 16 residues. The V gene end was trimmed by 1 base and the J gene end by 4 bases; junction bases not matched to a gene: 8. Germline CDR1 is SEHNR and CDR2 is FQNEAQ (reference sequence). CDR3 sequence: CASSLGRGLARYEQYF. The CDR3, as DNA: TGTGCCAGCAGCTTAGGACGGGGACTAGCCAGATACGAGCAGTACTTC.

This clonotype was counted a few times. CDR3 DNA sequence: TGTGCCAGCAGCTCTGGGCCTCGTGGAAAAACTGAAGCTTTCTTT. As protein: CASSSGPRGKTEAFF. The rearrangement links TRBV9 to TRBJ1-1; D remains ambiguous. V dropped 4 bases and J dropped 5 bases, with 18 bases sitting between them. The CDR3 has 15 residues. CDR1 SGDLS and CDR2 YYNGEE come from the germline V gene.

The chain recombines TRBV12-3 or TRBV12-4 with TRBJ2-7; the D gene is possibly TRBD2 (6 bases). V was pared by 1 base and J by 3 bases, with 10 bases between. The CDR3 has 14 residues. CDR3 coding DNA: TGTGCCAGCAGTTTAGGGGGGGTAGACTACGAGCAGTACTTC. Encoded protein: CASSLGGVDYEQYF.

There are a few counts of this clonotype. The chain couples TRBV12-3 or TRBV12-4 to TRBJ1-1; 7 bases line up with TRBD1. This CDR3 region has 12 residues. J gave up 4 bases and V 5 bases, and 1 base lay outside the gene matches. CDR3 nucleotides: TGTGCCAGCAGTGACAGGGCCACTGAAGCTTTCTTT. As protein: CASSDRATEAFF.

There are a few counts of this clonotype. The J gene is TRBJ1-5, the V gene TRBV5-5, with a weak D call TRBD1 (5 bases). This CDR3 contains 14 residues. Per germline, CDR1 SGHKS and CDR2 YYEKEE (reference sequence). V was pared by 4 bases and J by 5 bases, with 13 bases between. The CDR3 reads CASSPRWGDQPQHF. Written as DNA, the CDR3 is TGTGCCAGCAGCCCCCGTTGGGGGGATCAGCCCCAGCATTTT.

The chain carries TRBV7-3 and TRBJ1-1, with TRBD1 identical over 8 bases. Germline CDR1 reads SGHTA; CDR2 reads FQGTGA. This CDR3 has 14 residues. The V and J ends lost 6 bases and 2 bases, in that order; junction bases with no gene match: 5. The CDR3 coding sequence is TGTGCCAGCAGGACTACAGGGGGTAACACTGAAGCTTTCTTT. It encodes CASRTTGGNTEAFF.

This clonotype was found a few times. The rearrangement joins TRBV6-5 to TRBJ2-7; the match to TRBD1 covers 8 bases. CDR1 is MNHEY, CDR2 SVGAGI, per germline. V was pared by 3 bases and J by 3 bases, with 4 bases of the junction left unmatched. There are 14 residues in the CDR3. The CDR3 region is CASSYEGQVYEQYF. The CDR3 bases are TGTGCCAGCAGTTATGAGGGACAGGTCTACGAGCAGTACTTC.

At least ten counts were recorded for this clonotype. This chain links TRBV5-5 with TRBJ2-7; D is unclear. Trimming cost V 4 bases and J 3 bases, with 5 bases left between them. This CDR3 has 11 residues. From germline, CDR1 is SGHKS and CDR2 YYEKEE (reference sequence). The CDR3 DNA reads as TGTGCCAGCAGCCCAAACTACGAGCAGTACTTC. Its translation: CASSPNYEQYF. The complete variable domain, with remaining parts taken from reference TRBV5-5 and TRBJ2-7, reads DAGVTQSPTHLIKTRGQQVTLRCSPISGHKSVSWYQQVLGQGPQFIFQYYEKEERGRGNFPDRFSARQFPNYSSELNVNALLLGDSALYLCASSPNYEQYFGPGTRLTVT.

This clonotype was observed a few times. CDR3 nucleotide sequence: TGTGCCAGCAGTTTTTTCGGGGAAACAGATACGCAGTATTTT. The encoded protein is CASSFFGETDTQYF. V usage is TRBV27 and J usage is TRBJ2-3; weak D call: TRBD2 (5 bases). Per the germline V gene, CDR1 is MNHEY and CDR2 is SMNVEV (reference sequence). The CDR3 runs 14 residues. Trimming removed 3 bases from V and 3 bases from J, with 10 bases in between.

The V call is TRBV4-3, the J call TRBJ2-7; TRBD1 matches 7 bases. Germline V lookup: CDR1 LGHNA, CDR2 YSLEER. V gave up 2 bases and J gave up 3 bases; unmatched junction bases: 4. CDR3 length: 14 amino acids. In DNA, the CDR3 is TGCGCCAGCAGCCAAAGTCAGGGGGTCTACGAGCAGTACTTC. Its translation is CASSQSQGVYEQYF.

CDR3 DNA sequence: TGTGCCAGCAGCTTGGAGGGCGCGGGGTATGGCTACACCTTC. Translating gives CASSLEGAGYGYTF. The chain employs TRBV5-4 and TRBJ1-2; D is ambiguous. The CDR3 is 14 residues long. V was trimmed by 0 bases and J by 5 bases, leaving 11 bases between them. Germline V lookup: CDR1 SGHNT, CDR2 YYREEE (reference sequence). The full variable domain, rest sourced from reference TRBV5-4 and TRBJ1-2, is ETGVTQSPTHLIKTRGQQVTLRCSSQSGHNTVSWYQQALGQGPQFIFQYYREEENGRGNFPPRFSGLQFPNYSSELNVNALELDDSALYLCASSLEGAGYGYTFGSGTRLTVV.

The chain links TRBV9 to TRBJ1-2; TRBD1 might be the D (5 bases). Looked up from germline, CDR1 is SGDLS and CDR2 is YYNGEE. The V gene lost 5 bases and the J gene lost 7 bases, with 12 bases spanning the gap. The length of the CDR3 is 12 residues. CDR3 coding DNA: TGTGCCAGCAGGACAGTGGGGTTTGGCTACACCTTC. Translation: CASRTVGFGYTF.

The genes are TRBV7-9 and TRBJ2-5; 7 bases map to TRBD2. The CDR3 has 15 amino acids. V lost 1 base and J lost 5; bases outside the gene matches: 7. Germline CDR1 and CDR2: SEHNR and FQNEAQ (reference sequence). CDR3 DNA sequence: TGTGCCAGCAGCTTAGTCGCGGGAGCAGGGGAGACCCAGTACTTC. Residues: CASSLVAGAGETQYF.

This clonotype was seen just once. The chain couples TRBV29-1 to TRBJ1-1, with 8 bases fitting TRBD1. Trimming took 4 bases from V and 5 from J; bases not matched to a gene: 6. The CDR3 consists of 13 residues. Germline CDR1 is SQVTM and CDR2 is ANQGSEA. For the CDR3, the DNA is TGCAGCGTTGCCGGACAGGGAAAGACTGAAGCTTTCTTT. It translates to CSVAGQGKTEAFF.

This clonotype was seen a handful of times. This sequence joins TRBV11-2 and TRBJ2-1; maybe TRBD2 (6 bases). V lost 5 bases and J lost 0, with 14 bases in between. The germline gives CDR1 SGHAT, CDR2 FQNNGV. This CDR3 comprises 16 residues. CDR3 nucleotides: TGTGCCAGCAGCCAGGGAGGAGGCGGCTCCTACAATGAGCAGTTCTTC. Protein product: CASSQGGGGSYNEQFF.

There are a few counts of this clonotype. This rearrangement joins TRBV6-1 to TRBJ2-5; 7 bases map to TRBD2. This CDR3 has 14 residues. CDR1 and CDR2 from the germline V gene are MNHNS and SASEGT. J gave up 2 bases and V 7 bases, and 7 bases lay outside the gene matches. CDR3 nucleotide sequence: TGTGCCAGCAACCCCGGGGGGATTCAAGAGACCCAGTACTTC. Amino acids: CASNPGGIQETQYF.

The table lists this clonotype with many counts. The chain has TRBV6-6 and TRBJ1-2; 9 bases agree with TRBD1. This CDR3 is built from 13 residues. CDR1 MNHNY and CDR2 SVGAGI come from the germline V gene (reference sequence). V lost 6 bases, J lost 7 bases, and 6 bases stayed unmatched. CDR3 DNA: TGTGCCAGCAGACCCGGGACAGGGCCTGGCTACACCTTC. Translating gives CASRPGTGPGYTF.

This rearrangement joins TRBV4-3 to TRBJ2-1; 8 bases align to TRBD2. With 5 bases clipped from V and 7 bases from J, the junction kept 16 bases outside the gene matches. In germline, CDR1 is LGHNA, CDR2 YSLEER. CDR3 length equals 17 residues. This CDR3 is CASSSDRSAGVWNEQFF. The CDR3 DNA follows: TGCGCCAGCAGCTCGGACCGCTCAGCGGGAGTCTGGAATGAGCAGTTCTTC.

This clonotype has ten or more counts. CDR3 loop: CASGLADYEQYF. The CDR3 bases are TGTGCCAGCGGACTAGCGGACTACGAGCAGTACTTC. V gene TRBV7-8 combines with J gene TRBJ2-7; TRBD2 aligns across 10 bases. Germline-derived CDR1 and CDR2 are SGHVS and FQNEAQ. This CDR3 is 12 amino acids long. The ends lost 8 bases at V and 3 bases at J; junction bases unmatched: 1.

The chain couples TRBV2 to TRBJ2-1, with D unresolved. V was shortened by 7 bases and J by 4 bases, with 5 bases between the two germline ends. The CDR3 spans 11 residues. CDR1 is SNHLY and CDR2 is FYNNEI in the germline V gene. The CDR3 bases are TGTGCCAGCAACACATACAATGAGCAGTTCTTC. Amino acids: CASNTYNEQFF.

The J gene is TRBJ2-5, the V gene TRBV7-9; D is ambiguous. Trimming cost V 3 bases and J 3 bases, with 8 bases left between them. Per the germline V gene, CDR1 is SEHNR and CDR2 is FQNEAQ (reference sequence). The CDR3 is 13 residues long. CDR3 sequence reads: CASSFNSKETQYF. The DNA of the CDR3 is TGTGCCAGCAGCTTCAACTCGAAAGAGACCCAGTACTTC.

This clonotype was seen ten or more times. The chain has TRBV5-1 and TRBJ2-7; 7 bases line up with TRBD1. Looked up from germline, CDR1 is SGHRS and CDR2 is YFSETQ. V dropped 4 bases and J dropped 6; count of bases not matched to a gene: 4. The CDR3 is made up of 12 amino acids. The CDR3 region has the DNA TGCGCCAGCAGCCCAGCAGGGGGCGAGCAGTACTTC. Protein: CASSPAGGEQYF.

This clonotype has only a few counts. J is TRBJ2-5 and V is TRBV12-3 or TRBV12-4; a weak D match, TRBD1 (6 bases). The V end lost 8 bases, the J end lost 4 bases, and 11 bases lay between the germline ends. The CDR3 runs to 12 residues. The DNA of the CDR3 is TGTGCCAGCCAGGGGCTCGGAGAGACCCAGTACTTC. It is translated as CASQGLGETQYF.

V is TRBV4-1 and J is TRBJ2-7, with D unresolved. Trimming shortened V by 1 base and J by 0 bases, and 7 bases separated the two germline ends. The CDR3 covers 14 residues. Germline CDR1 and CDR2: MGHRA and YSYEKL. Written as DNA, the CDR3 is TGCGCCAGCAGCCAAGTAGTAAGCTCCTACGAGCAGTACTTC. It is translated as CASSQVVSSYEQYF.

This clonotype has only a few counts. The V and J genes are TRBV24-1 and TRBJ2-7; D is undetermined. CDR3 length: 14 residues. Germline assignment: CDR1 KGHDR and CDR2 SFDVKD. V was clipped by 0 bases and J by 5 bases, with 10 bases between them. The CDR3 protein is CATSDLGRGNEQYF. CDR3 bases: TGTGCCACCAGTGATTTGGGAAGAGGAAACGAGCAGTACTTC.

This clonotype was detected a few times. V is TRBV28 and J is TRBJ1-1; D perhaps matches TRBD1 (5 bases). Germline loops: CDR1 MDHEN, CDR2 SYDVKM. This CDR3 comprises 13 residues. The germline V and J ends were trimmed by 8 bases and 2 bases, with 12 bases remaining between them. The CDR3 sequence is CASQEGDNTEAFF. Here the CDR3 DNA reads TGTGCCAGCCAAGAAGGGGATAACACTGAAGCTTTCTTT.

This clonotype has a count of ten or more. CDR3 sequence: CASSYSGPSNEQFF. The CDR3, as DNA: TGTGCCAGCAGCTATAGCGGTCCGAGCAATGAGCAGTTCTTC. This sequence joins TRBV5-4 and TRBJ2-1; D might be TRBD2 (6 bases). V lost 3 bases and J lost 6, with 13 bases in between. The germline V gene encodes CDR1 SGHNT and CDR2 YYREEE (reference sequence). CDR3 length: 14 amino acids. Full variable domain (remainder filled in from reference TRBV5-4 and TRBJ2-1): ETGVTQSPTHLIKTRGQQVTLRCSSQSGHNTVSWYQQALGQGPQFIFQYYREEENGRGNFPPRFSGLQFPNYSSELNVNALELDDSALYLCASSYSGPSNEQFFGPGTRLTVL.

This clonotype was seen more than once but under ten times. The chain employs TRBV9 and TRBJ2-5; unclear D gene. There are 14 residues in the CDR3. CDR1 is SGDLS and CDR2 is YYNGEE in the germline V gene. Deletions cut 0 bases from V and 4 bases from J, with 10 bases between. DNA for the CDR3: TGTGCCAGCAGCGTAGAGGAGATCCGAGAGACCCAGTACTTC. Its protein is CASSVEEIRETQYF. The full variable domain, its missing parts supplied by reference TRBV9 and TRBJ2-5, is DSGVTQTPKHLITATGQRVTLRCSPRSGDLSVYWYQQSLDQGLQFLIQYYNGEERAKGNILERFSAQQFPDLHSELNLSSLELGDSALYFCASSVEEIRETQYFGPGTRLLVL.